The 32 T cell receptor beta chains below were found in one sample sequenced in a study of regulatory T cells in long-lasting Graves disease. Researchers made TCR beta libraries by using iRepertoire HTBI primers and running Arm-PCR on CDR3 regions. Using its own MiXCR run on the multiplex PCR reads, TCRdb lists one record per CDR3 protein. The table shows around 450,000 distinct CDR3 sequences, with about a fifth occurring only once. The time point here: persistent/refractory GD, antithyroid drugs over 5 years with positive TRAb. PBMC RNA served as the TCR library source. Sequencing used peripheral blood mononuclear cells (PBMCs), obtained when the disease was refractory, from a patient treated with antithyroid drugs. These receptors originate from a female donor with Graves disease.

This clonotype turned up a few times. The chain uses TRBV6-5 and TRBJ1-1; no firm D call. Germline V lookup: CDR1 MNHEY, CDR2 SVGAGI. The CDR3 loop spans 11 amino acids. V was shortened by 2 bases and J by 10 bases, with 8 bases between the two germline ends. The CDR3 sequence: CASSYRELAFF. CDR3 bases: TGTGCCAGCAGTTACCGGGAGTTAGCTTTCTTT.

This clonotype was seen ten or more times. J is TRBJ1-4 and V is TRBV20-1, with no clear D. CDR1 and CDR2 from the germline V gene are DFQATT and SNEGSKA (reference sequence). The CDR3 is 12 residues long. The V gene lost 3 bases and the J gene lost 3 bases, with 5 bases spanning the gap. DNA of the CDR3: TGCAGTGCTAGCCAGCCTAATGAAAAACTGTTTTTT. Protein product: CSASQPNEKLFF.

This clonotype was observed at least ten times. The chain has TRBV27 and TRBJ2-2, with D possibly called TRBD1 or TRBD2 (6 bases each). The length of the CDR3 is 16 residues. Germline CDR1 is MNHEY and CDR2 is SMNVEV (reference sequence). Trimming shortened V by 0 bases and J by 5 bases, and 13 bases separated the two germline ends. The CDR3 is CASSLSLQGRTGELFF. The CDR3 DNA is TGTGCCAGCAGTTTATCTCTCCAGGGGAGGACCGGGGAGCTGTTTTTT.

There are a few counts of this clonotype. J is TRBJ2-7 and V is TRBV10-3, with 9 nucleotides matching TRBD1. The CDR3 extends over 13 amino acids. V shed 6 bases, J shed 5 bases, and the junction held 5 bases outside the gene matches. Germline values: CDR1 ENHRY, CDR2 SYGVKD. Here the CDR3 reads CAISRDRVNEQYF. CDR3 DNA: TGTGCCATCAGCCGGGACAGGGTCAACGAGCAGTACTTC.

The rearrangement joins TRBV7-9 to TRBJ2-5; D is unclear. CDR3 length: 14 residues. Germline CDR1 reads SEHNR; CDR2 reads FQNEAQ (reference sequence). The V and J ends lost 0 bases and 3 bases respectively, with 8 bases between them. The CDR3 protein is CASSLAWAEETQYF. CDR3 bases: TGTGCCAGCAGCTTAGCGTGGGCAGAAGAGACCCAGTACTTC.

Ten or more counts support this clonotype. This chain joins TRBV11-1 and TRBJ2-7; D is perhaps TRBD2 (7 bases). The CDR3 sequence is 15 residues long. The germline V gene has CDR1 SGHAT and CDR2 FQDESV (reference sequence). V lost 0 bases, J lost 3 bases, and 12 bases lay in between. The CDR3 DNA reads as TGTGCCAGCAGCTTAGCGGGAGGGGGTATCTACGAGCAGTACTTC. Amino acid sequence: CASSLAGGGIYEQYF.

About this clonotype: A much larger clone sits a single nucleotide away, making a read error possible. This chain joins TRBV7-2 and TRBJ2-7; TRBD1 might be the D (7 bases). The V end lost 1 base, the J end lost 1 base, and 14 bases lay between the germline ends. The CDR3 has 16 residues. Germline values: CDR1 SGHTA, CDR2 FQGNSA. The CDR3 sequence is CASSLERRGLSYEQYF. For the CDR3, the DNA is TGTGCCAGCAGCTTAGAGAGGAGGGGGCTTTCCTACGAGCAGTACTTC. Drawing the rest from reference TRBV7-2 and TRBJ2-7, the complete variable domain is GAGVSQSPSNKVTEKGKDVELRCDPISGHTALYWYRQSLGQGLEFLIYFQGNSAPDKSGLPSDRFSAERTGGSVSTLTIQRTQQEDSAVYLCASSLERRGLSYEQYFGPGTRLTVT.

This clonotype has just a few counts. The J gene is TRBJ1-1, the V gene TRBV24-1; 10 bases match TRBD1. V gave up 3 bases and J gave up 4 bases; unmatched junction bases: 1. Germline V gene sequence: CDR1 KGHDR, CDR2 SFDVKD. CDR3 length equals 14 residues. The CDR3 nucleotides read TGTGCCACCAGTGATGGGGACAGGGGCACTGAAGCTTTCTTT. Translating gives CATSDGDRGTEAFF.

The chain has TRBV24-1 and TRBJ2-7; D tentatively fits TRBD1 or TRBD2 (6 bases each). The CDR3 totals 13 residues. Germline lookup yields CDR1 KGHDR and CDR2 SFDVKD. V was shortened by 4 bases and J by 7 bases, with 13 bases between the two germline ends. CDR3 in amino acids: CATSDPRGVEQYF. As DNA, the CDR3 is TGTGCCACCAGTGACCCTAGGGGGGTGGAGCAGTACTTC.

The V gene is TRBV20-1, the J gene TRBJ2-3, with 7 nucleotides matching TRBD2. Germline values: CDR1 DFQATT, CDR2 SNEGSKA (reference sequence). The ends lost 6 bases at V and 4 bases at J; junction bases unmatched: 10. The CDR3 consists of 14 residues. CDR3 sequence (DNA): TGCAGTGCAACCCGACGCGGGAGTTCAGATACGCAGTATTTT. Its protein product is CSATRRGSSDTQYF.

This clonotype has just a few counts. The chain combines TRBV9 with TRBJ1-6; weak D call: TRBD1 (5 bases). Trimming left V 5 bases short and J 7 bases short, with 13 bases between. CDR3 length: 14 amino acids. Germline V lookup: CDR1 SGDLS, CDR2 YYNGEE. The CDR3 DNA reads as TGTGCCAGCAGTCCAGGGTACAGCAATTCACCCCTCCACTTT. It codes for CASSPGYSNSPLHF.

This clonotype has at least ten counts. The chain uses TRBV28 and TRBJ1-1; D is unclear. The germline gives CDR1 MDHEN, CDR2 SYDVKM. The CDR3 length is 13 residues. The V end lost 2 bases, the J end lost 11 bases, and 15 bases lay between the germline ends. The CDR3, as DNA: TGTGCCAGCAGTTTAGTAGGAGGGCGAGCTGCTTTCTTT. Protein: CASSLVGGRAAFF.

This clonotype was detected a few times. This sequence joins TRBV3-1 and TRBJ1-4; D perhaps matches TRBD1 (5 bases). The CDR3 runs to 14 residues. Trimming took 2 bases from V and 8 from J, leaving 12 bases between them. Per germline, CDR1 LGHDT and CDR2 YNNKEL (reference sequence). CDR3 bases: TGTGCCAGCAGCCAACTGGGGCGTGGAGAAAAACTGTTTTTT. Encoded protein: CASSQLGRGEKLFF.

At least ten counts were recorded for this clonotype. CDR3 amino acids: CASSLSGGPQETQYF. As DNA, the CDR3 is TGTGCCAGCAGCCTTAGCGGGGGCCCACAAGAGACCCAGTACTTC. The chain combines TRBV27 with TRBJ2-5; 9 positions agree with TRBD2. The junction had 7 bases not matched to a gene; V was cut back by 6 bases and J by 2 bases. CDR3 length equals 15 residues. Germline assignment: CDR1 MNHEY and CDR2 SMNVEV (reference sequence).

On this clonotype itself: A much more abundant neighbour one base away suggests this may be a read error. V and J are TRBV7-9 and TRBJ1-1, with 7 nucleotides matching TRBD1. This CDR3 region has 13 residues. J lost 3 bases, V lost 5 bases, and 3 bases had no gene match. Germline values: CDR1 SEHNR, CDR2 FQNEAQ (reference sequence). CDR3 sequence: CASSIQGDTEAFF. As DNA, the CDR3 is TGTGCCAGCAGCATTCAGGGGGACACTGAAGCTTTCTTT.

This clonotype was detected ten times or more. V and J are TRBV15 and TRBJ2-5; 9 bases line up with TRBD2. The CDR3 is made up of 15 amino acids. V dropped 3 bases and J dropped 9; count of bases not matched to a gene: 11. Germline V gene lookup returns CDR1 LNHNV and CDR2 YYDKDF (reference sequence). The CDR3 nucleotides are TGTGCCACCAGCAGCTGGGTAGCGGGGGCTCCGGCCCAGTACTTC. This encodes CATSSWVAGAPAQYF.

This clonotype was counted many times. DNA for the CDR3: TGCAGTGCTACCGGACTAGCGGAATCCCAAGAGACCCAGTACTTC. It specifies CSATGLAESQETQYF. The genes are TRBV20-1 and TRBJ2-5, with 10 bases matching TRBD2. V gave up 4 bases and J gave up 1 base; unmatched junction bases: 6. Germline V gene data show CDR1 as DFQATT and CDR2 as SNEGSKA (reference sequence). The CDR3 extends over 15 amino acids.

The table lists this clonotype with many counts. CDR3 loop: CSASAAGTYEQYF. The CDR3 DNA reads as TGCAGTGCTAGTGCTGCAGGCACCTACGAGCAGTACTTC. This rearrangement joins TRBV20-1 to TRBJ2-7; the D is unclear. This CDR3 has 13 residues. Trimming took off 3 bases at V and 2 bases at J, with 11 bases between the two ends. CDR1 and CDR2 (germline): DFQATT, SNEGSKA (reference sequence).

The V call is TRBV5-5, the J call TRBJ2-5, with D maybe TRBD2 (6 bases). TRBJ2-1 matches the DNA end more closely, so the J call is doubtful. Germline lookup yields CDR1 SGHKS and CDR2 YYEKEE (reference sequence). CDR3 length: 14 residues. The CDR3 DNA sequence: TGTGCCAGCAGCTTCCCGGGACTGCTCAATGAGCAGTTCTTC. This sequence encodes CASSFPGLLNEQFF.

This clonotype was found a few times. The V gene is TRBV19, the J gene TRBJ1-4, with D possibly being TRBD1 (5 bases). CDR1 LNHDA and CDR2 SQIVND come from the germline V gene (reference sequence). The CDR3 totals 17 residues. Trimming shortened V by 8 bases and J by 7 bases, and 26 bases separated the two germline ends. CDR3 sequence: CASGAGSVYRGGEKLFF. CDR3 DNA: TGTGCCAGTGGCGCAGGGTCGGTTTATCGAGGAGGTGAAAAACTGTTTTTT. Complete variable domain (other parts from reference TRBV19 and TRBJ1-4): DGGITQSPKYLFRKEGQNVTLSCEQNLNHDAMYWYRQDPGQGLRLIYYSQIVNDFQKGDIAEGYSVSREKKESFPLTVTSAQKNPTAFYLCASGAGSVYRGGEKLFFGSGTQLSVL.

The table lists this clonotype with many counts. DNA for the CDR3: TGTGCCAGCAGTTTGACAGGGAGCTATGGCTACACCTTC. This gives the protein CASSLTGSYGYTF. The chain couples TRBV27 to TRBJ1-2, with 7 bases fitting TRBD1. This CDR3 is built from 13 residues. The junction had 2 bases not matched to a gene; V was cut back by 3 bases and J by 4 bases. The germline V gene has CDR1 MNHEY and CDR2 SMNVEV (reference sequence).

This chain joins TRBV6-5 and TRBJ1-2, with D tentatively TRBD1 (6 bases). The length of the CDR3 is 13 residues. V was shortened by 2 bases and J by 5 bases, with 9 bases between the two germline ends. Germline CDR1 and CDR2: MNHEY and SVGAGI. The CDR3 nucleotides are TGTGCCAGCAGTTACCCAGGGGTGTATGGCTACACCTTC. As protein: CASSYPGVYGYTF.

This clonotype has only a few counts. The chain links TRBV7-9 to TRBJ2-2, with 9 bases lining up with TRBD1. Germline V CDR1 and CDR2: SEHNR, FQNEAQ (reference sequence). The CDR3 totals 18 residues. Trimming at V came to 3 bases and at J to 5 bases, leaving 13 bases not matched to a gene. The CDR3 coding sequence is TGTGCCAGCAGCTTCACCGAGGGACAGGGTATAATTACCGGGGAGCTGTTTTTT. As protein: CASSFTEGQGIITGELFF. Combining the CDR3 with reference TRBV7-9 and TRBJ2-2 gives the whole variable domain DTGVSQNPRHKITKRGQNVTFRCDPISEHNRLYWYRQTLGQGPEFLTYFQNEAQLEKSRLLSDRFSAERPKGSFSTLEIQRTEQGDSAMYLCASSFTEGQGIITGELFFGEGSRLTVL.

This clonotype came up many times. The chain recombines TRBV12-3 or TRBV12-4 with TRBJ1-1; 9 bases line up with TRBD1. V shed 6 bases and J 6 bases; nucleotides not matched to a gene: 11. The CDR3 runs to 15 residues. The CDR3 DNA follows: TGTGCCAGCAGCACTACAGGACAGGGGAAACCTGAAGCTTTCTTT. Amino acids: CASSTTGQGKPEAFF.

This clonotype was counted at least ten times. The chain uses TRBV25-1 and TRBJ1-1, with a weak D call TRBD1 (6 bases). This CDR3 region has 14 residues. The germline V and J ends were trimmed by 4 bases and 2 bases, with 11 bases remaining between them. The V gene's germline CDR1 is MGHDK and CDR2 SYGVNS. This CDR3 reads CASSGTESNTEAFF. Written as DNA, the CDR3 is TGTGCCAGCAGTGGGACAGAAAGCAACACTGAAGCTTTCTTT.

The sample holds a few counts of this clonotype. The J gene is TRBJ2-1, the V gene TRBV2; a possible D gene is TRBD1 (5 bases). This CDR3 contains 14 residues. V shed 8 bases and J shed 6 bases, with 17 bases lying between them. Looked up from germline, CDR1 is SNHLY and CDR2 is FYNNEI. The CDR3 loop reads CASYRRMLSNEQFF. CDR3 in DNA: TGTGCCAGCTACAGGCGAATGTTATCCAATGAGCAGTTCTTC.

This clonotype came up many times. The chain recombines TRBV6-1 with TRBJ2-7, with 11 nucleotides matching TRBD1. The CDR3 sequence is 13 residues long. Looked up from germline, CDR1 is MNHNS and CDR2 is SASEGT. Unmatched junction bases numbered 1, after V lost 6 bases and J lost 3 bases. CDR3 sequence reads: CASRDRGLYEQYF. DNA for the CDR3: TGTGCCAGCAGGGACAGGGGGCTCTACGAGCAGTACTTC.

The CDR3 nucleotides are TGTGCCAGCAGTCCCACGACTAGCCGAACCGGGGAGCTGTTTTTT. It encodes CASSPTTSRTGELFF. The chain has TRBV6-1 and TRBJ2-2; 7 positions match TRBD2. V trimming: 5 bases; J trimming: 5 bases; junction bases outside the gene matches: 8. The CDR3 contains 15 residues. CDR1 and CDR2 from the germline V gene are MNHNS and SASEGT.

This clonotype has at least ten counts. J is TRBJ2-7 and V is TRBV28; 7 nucleotides line up with TRBD2. CDR1 and CDR2 from the germline V gene are MDHEN and SYDVKM. The V and J ends lost 6 bases and 5 bases, in that order; junction bases with no gene match: 10. The CDR3 length is 14 residues. CDR3 in amino acids: CASSLDGGRNEQYF. In nucleotides, the CDR3 is TGTGCCAGCAGCCTAGACGGCGGGAGAAACGAGCAGTACTTC. The complete variable domain, with remaining parts taken from reference TRBV28 and TRBJ2-7, reads DVKVTQSSRYLVKRTGEKVFLECVQDMDHENMFWYRQDPGLGLRLIYFSYDVKMKEKGDIPEGYSVSREKKERFSLILESASTNQTSMYLCASSLDGGRNEQYFGPGTRLTVT.

This clonotype was detected only once. The chain couples TRBV5-5 to TRBJ2-3; D perhaps matches TRBD2 (6 bases). The CDR3 spans 16 residues. Germline V lookup: CDR1 SGHKS, CDR2 YYEKEE (reference sequence). The V end was cut by 0 bases, the J end by 0 bases, with 11 bases between. The CDR3 region has the DNA TGTGCCAGCAGCTTGGGGTGGGGGACTAGCACAGATACGCAGTATTTT. It encodes CASSLGWGTSTDTQYF.

This clonotype was seen many times. The rearrangement links TRBV27 to TRBJ2-1, with D unresolved. This CDR3 spans 13 amino acids. Germline CDR1 reads MNHEY; CDR2 reads SMNVEV (reference sequence). The germline V and J ends were trimmed by 4 bases and 6 bases, with 10 bases remaining between them. The DNA for the CDR3 is TGTGCCAGCAGTTCTTACGAGTCCAATGAGCAGTTCTTC. It is translated as CASSSYESNEQFF.

This clonotype was counted ten times or more. The rearrangement uses TRBV6-1 and TRBJ2-5, with 8 bases lining up with TRBD1. CDR1 is MNHNS, CDR2 SASEGT, per germline. V shed 3 bases and J 1 base; nucleotides not matched to a gene: 4. The CDR3 contains 15 residues. The CDR3 DNA reads TGTGCCAGCAGTGACCGGACAGGGACCCAAGAGACCCAGTACTTC. It encodes CASSDRTGTQETQYF.